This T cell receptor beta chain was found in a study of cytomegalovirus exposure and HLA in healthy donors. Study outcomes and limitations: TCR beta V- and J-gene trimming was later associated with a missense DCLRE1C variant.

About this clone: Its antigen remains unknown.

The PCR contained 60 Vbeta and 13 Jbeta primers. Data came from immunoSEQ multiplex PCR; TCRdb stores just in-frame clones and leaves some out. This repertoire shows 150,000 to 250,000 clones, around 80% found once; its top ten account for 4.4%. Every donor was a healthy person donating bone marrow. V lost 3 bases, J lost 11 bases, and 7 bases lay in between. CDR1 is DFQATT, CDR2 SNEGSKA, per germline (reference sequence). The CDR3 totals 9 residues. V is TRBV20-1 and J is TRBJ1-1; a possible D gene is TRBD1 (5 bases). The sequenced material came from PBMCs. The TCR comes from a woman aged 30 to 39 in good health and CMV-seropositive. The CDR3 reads CSASGGAFF. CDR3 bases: TGCAGTGCTAGTGGGGGGGCTTTCTTT.